This passage covers 23 T cell receptor beta chains from one sample sequenced in a study of identical twins. MiXCR was run by TCRdb on the 5' RACE reads, yielding one entry per CDR3 protein. Among 100,000 to 110,000 distinct CDR3 sequences listed, 4.5% to 6.5% were seen once. The sequenced sample consisted of memory T cells sorted from blood. Every receptor here comes from a woman between 50 and 59 years old in good health.

In this sample, this clonotype turned up many times. V and J are TRBV14 and TRBJ2-7; D remains unclear. V was clipped by 3 bases and J by 1 base, with 13 bases between them. Germline V lookup: CDR1 SGHDN, CDR2 FVKESK. The CDR3 contains 15 residues. The CDR3 DNA reads TGTGCCAGCAGCCAGAGGTGGGGTTCGTCCTACGAGCAGTACTTC. It translates to CASSQRWGSSYEQYF.

In its sample, this clonotype was seen many times. The chain joins TRBV29-1 to TRBJ2-1; 7 bases are shared with TRBD2. This CDR3 is 14 amino acids long. Germline values: CDR1 SQVTM, CDR2 ANQGSEA. Trimming at V came to 4 bases and at J to 2 bases, leaving 5 bases not matched to a gene. CDR3 nucleotides: TGCAGCGTTGGGAGCGGGGCCGCCTACAATGAGCAGTTCTTC. It codes for CSVGSGAAYNEQFF.

The gene calls are TRBV12-3 or TRBV12-4 and TRBJ2-2, with no clear D. This CDR3 has 14 amino acids. V lost 0 bases and J lost 6, with 8 bases in between. The CDR3 reads CASSLAGSAGELFF. Here the CDR3 DNA reads TGTGCCAGCAGTTTAGCGGGATCCGCCGGGGAGCTGTTTTTT.

V and J are TRBV7-8 and TRBJ2-7, with D perhaps given as TRBD1 or TRBD2 (5 bases each). This CDR3 has 15 amino acids. V was clipped by 5 bases and J by 5 bases, with 19 bases between them. The V gene's germline CDR1 is SGHVS and CDR2 FQNEAQ. CDR3 DNA sequence: TGTGCCAGCAGCACTCCAGGGTACGGGGCCAACGAGCAGTACTTC. Its translation is CASSTPGYGANEQYF.

This clonotype was recorded at least ten times. V gene TRBV5-1 combines with J gene TRBJ2-2; TRBD1 or TRBD2 may be the D gene (6 bases each). This CDR3 is built from 16 residues. Germline assignment: CDR1 SGHRS and CDR2 YFSETQ. Between the trimmed V and J ends, which lost 1 base and 1 base, there was a span of 11 bases. CDR3 protein: CASSLSGAQNTGELFF. Written as DNA, the CDR3 is TGCGCCAGCAGCTTGTCGGGGGCGCAGAACACCGGGGAGCTGTTTTTT.

This clonotype has at least ten counts. The chain recombines TRBV5-1 with TRBJ1-1; no firm D call. Trimming stripped 3 bases from V and 4 bases from J, with 10 bases between. The CDR3 is 13 amino acids. Germline lookup yields CDR1 SGHRS and CDR2 YFSETQ. Here the CDR3 reads CASSSGGFTEAFF. The CDR3 DNA is TGCGCCAGCAGCTCCGGAGGGTTCACTGAAGCTTTCTTT.

This clonotype was seen repeatedly, ten times or more. V is TRBV10-1 and J is TRBJ2-5; TRBD2 aligns across 8 bases. V lost 4 bases, J lost 7 bases, and 2 bases stayed unmatched. Looked up from germline, CDR1 is WNHNN and CDR2 is SYGVQD (reference sequence). The CDR3 extends over 12 amino acids. The CDR3, as DNA: TGCGCCAGCAGTGCCGGGAGGGGGACCCAGTACTTC. Translating gives CASSAGRGTQYF.

There are many counts of this clonotype. This chain connects TRBV12-3 or TRBV12-4 to TRBJ1-3; 12 bases are a match to TRBD1. Trimming at V came to 4 bases and at J to 4 bases, leaving 2 bases not matched to a gene. The CDR3 is 15 residues long. The CDR3 nucleotides read TGTGCCAGCAGTTCGGGACAGGGGGCCGGAAACACCATATATTTT. Protein: CASSSGQGAGNTIYF.

There are a few counts of this clonotype. The chain is built from TRBV7-6 and TRBJ2-5, with 8 bases fitting TRBD1. Trimming removed 5 bases from V and 2 bases from J; junction bases left unmatched: 7. This CDR3 contains 15 residues. Looked up from germline, CDR1 is SGHVS and CDR2 is FNYEAQ. The chain's CDR3 is CASSPRTGRQETQYF. The CDR3 bases are TGTGCCAGCAGCCCACGGACAGGGCGGCAAGAGACCCAGTACTTC.

Ten or more counts support this clonotype. J is TRBJ2-7 and V is TRBV6-1, with TRBD2 identical over 10 bases. V was clipped by 6 bases and J by 4 bases; unmatched bases: 6. The CDR3 covers 14 residues. The germline CDR1 and CDR2 sequences are MNHNS and SASEGT. The CDR3 DNA sequence: TGTGCCAGCAGCGTAGCGGGAGGTGGATACGAGCAGTACTTC. This translates into CASSVAGGGYEQYF.

This clonotype was recorded many times. The chain links TRBV20-1 to TRBJ1-2, with 10 bases lining up with TRBD1. The V and J ends lost 7 bases and 4 bases, in that order; junction bases with no gene match: 6. Germline V gives CDR1 DFQATT, CDR2 SNEGSKA (reference sequence). The CDR3 sequence is 13 residues long. CDR3: CSVDRGLRYGYTF. The CDR3, as DNA: TGCAGTGTCGACAGGGGGCTCCGCTATGGCTACACCTTC.

This clonotype was seen many times. The chain links TRBV12-3 or TRBV12-4 to TRBJ2-2; D is unclear. V lost 3 bases, J lost 4 bases, and 9 bases lay in between. The CDR3 runs to 14 residues. This CDR3 reads CASSFVEGTGELFF. The DNA for the CDR3 is TGTGCCAGCAGTTTCGTGGAAGGCACCGGGGAGCTGTTTTTT.

This clonotype came up a few times. The V and J genes are TRBV19 and TRBJ2-2; 9 bases fit TRBD1. V lost 4 bases, J lost 4 bases, and 13 bases stayed unmatched. CDR1 is LNHDA, CDR2 SQIVND, per germline (reference sequence). CDR3 size: 18 residues. The CDR3 spells CASSSPDRDRVSTGELFF. In DNA form, the CDR3 reads TGTGCCAGTAGTAGCCCGGACCGGGACAGGGTATCCACCGGGGAGCTGTTTTTT. Together with reference TRBV19 and TRBJ2-2, the CDR3 gives the full variable domain: DGGITQSPKYLFRKEGQNVTLSCEQNLNHDAMYWYRQDPGQGLRLIYYSQIVNDFQKGDIAEGYSVSREKKESFPLTVTSAQKNPTAFYLCASSSPDRDRVSTGELFFGEGSRLTVL.

This clonotype has ten or more counts. The chain has TRBV27 and TRBJ2-2; D perhaps matches TRBD1 (5 bases). The CDR3 runs to 14 residues. V lost 3 bases and J 7 bases, leaving 12 bases between the germline ends. In germline, CDR1 is MNHEY, CDR2 SMNVEV (reference sequence). CDR3 in amino acids: CASSFQGGFGELFF. CDR3 sequence (DNA): TGTGCCAGCAGTTTTCAGGGCGGATTCGGGGAGCTGTTTTTT.

This clonotype was seen many times. The chain recombines TRBV10-3 with TRBJ2-3, with 9 bases that match TRBD2. This CDR3 region has 13 residues. V shed 9 bases, J shed 4 bases, and the junction held 5 bases outside the gene matches. Germline V gene lookup returns CDR1 ENHRY and CDR2 SYGVKD. CDR3 in amino acids: CAISGSDADTQYF. The CDR3 nucleotides are TGTGCCATTAGCGGGAGTGACGCAGATACGCAGTATTTT.

This clonotype was seen ten or more times. The chain recombines TRBV18 with TRBJ2-3, with D possibly TRBD1 on 6 matching bases. Trimming left V 6 bases short and J 5 bases short, with 12 bases between. The germline CDR1 and CDR2 sequences are KGHSH and LQKENI. The CDR3 runs 13 residues. CDR3 DNA sequence: TGTGCCAGCTCCGGACAGAGAGGAGATACGCAGTATTTT. Translation: CASSGQRGDTQYF. The full variable domain, completed using reference TRBV18 and TRBJ2-3, is NAGVMQNPRHLVRRRGQEARLRCSPMKGHSHVYWYRQLPEEGLKFMVYLQKENIIDESGMPKERFSAEFPKEGPSILRIQQVVRGDSAAYFCASSGQRGDTQYFGPGTRLTVL.

This clonotype was picked up many times. The chain uses TRBV2 and TRBJ2-5; possibly TRBD1 for D (6 bases). This CDR3 region has 13 residues. CDR1 and CDR2 (germline): SNHLY, FYNNEI. The germline V and J ends were trimmed by 8 bases and 5 bases, with 15 bases remaining between them. The CDR3 loop is CASSNTGLETQYF. CDR3 bases: TGTGCCAGCTCTAACACAGGGTTGGAGACCCAGTACTTC.

This clonotype was observed many times. V gene TRBV24-1 combines with J gene TRBJ2-5, with TRBD1 matching over 8 bases. V was pared by 4 bases and J by 5 bases, with 8 bases of the junction left unmatched. From germline, CDR1 is KGHDR and CDR2 SFDVKD. This CDR3 comprises 15 residues. Written as DNA, the CDR3 is TGTGCCACCAGTGAGGGGCAGGGGGCAGGGGAGACCCAGTACTTC. Protein sequence: CATSEGQGAGETQYF.

There are many counts of this clonotype. The V call is TRBV14, the J call TRBJ1-3; unclear D gene. This CDR3 spans 14 amino acids. The germline V and J ends were trimmed by 0 bases and 5 bases, with 8 bases remaining between them. Per the germline V gene, CDR1 is SGHDN and CDR2 is FVKESK. The CDR3 coding sequence is TGTGCCAGCAGCCAAGAGGGGATTCGAAACACCATATATTTT. Encoded protein: CASSQEGIRNTIYF.

This clonotype was seen at least ten times. The V call is TRBV6-6, the J call TRBJ2-6, with TRBD1 matching over 10 bases. J was trimmed by 0 bases and V by 0 bases; bases with no gene match: 5. The CDR3 is 19 amino acids. Germline CDR1 reads MNHNY; CDR2 reads SVGAGI (reference sequence). The CDR3, as DNA: TGTGCCAGCAGTTACTCGACAGGGGGCGACAGCTCTGGGGCCAACGTCCTGACTTTC. It translates to CASSYSTGGDSSGANVLTF.

This clonotype was recorded many times. This chain uses TRBV5-1 with TRBJ1-2; D remains unclear. Germline V gene lookup returns CDR1 SGHRS and CDR2 YFSETQ. This CDR3 region has 13 residues. The germline V and J ends were trimmed by 3 bases and 4 bases, with 10 bases remaining between them. In nucleotides, the CDR3 is TGCGCCAGCAGCTCACTGGACGGCTATGGCTACACCTTC. Translating gives CASSSLDGYGYTF.

This clonotype has a count of ten or more. This sequence joins TRBV5-6 and TRBJ1-4, with 7 bases fitting TRBD1. The CDR3 runs 17 residues. The germline CDR1 and CDR2 sequences are SGHDT and YYEEEE. The V segment lost 4 bases and the J segment 0 bases; nucleotides outside the gene matches: 9. The CDR3 loop reads CASSLFRGSATNEKLFF. The CDR3 nucleotides are TGTGCCAGCAGCCTCTTCAGGGGGAGTGCAACTAATGAAAAACTGTTTTTT.

This clonotype was observed a handful of times. This chain joins TRBV7-2 and TRBJ2-4; 9 bases map to TRBD2. J was trimmed by 9 bases and V by 2 bases; bases with no gene match: 2. The CDR3 sequence is 13 residues long. The V gene's germline CDR1 is SGHTA and CDR2 FQGNSA. DNA of the CDR3: TGTGCCAGCAGCTTACCGGGACTAGCCATTCAGTACTTC. As protein: CASSLPGLAIQYF.